A selection of T cell receptor beta chains follows, all from one sample in a study of T cells in localized non-small cell lung cancer. Sequencing was performed with immunoSEQ multiplex PCR; in TCRdb, only in-frame clones are kept and a portion is missing. The sample holds tens of thousands of clones, 85% to 95% seen once. This material consisted of peripheral blood, taken before any cancer treatment. The receptors derive from a woman between 40 and 69 years old with stage I lung adenocarcinoma. CDR3s include the opening cysteine and the closing phenylalanine or tryptophan.

TRBV7-2 CASSHSMNTGELFF
TRBV28 CASNSGAGVDTQYF
TRBV7-2 CASTLNPLTYNEQFF
TRBV5-8 CASSRPPSGEQYF
TRBV28 CASETPGQGIVAFF
TRBV25-1 CASSASLGQGKETQYF
TRBV18 CASSQQNNYGYTF
TRBV5-1 CASSLAGTSGRRGEQFF
TRBV5-1 CASSLIQGPNQPQHF
TRBV18 CASSDKLNTEAFF
TRBV18 CASSPGQVSGWAQHF
TRBV7-8 CASSRTGGPGNTIYF
TRBV2 CASSGGLAGLTDTQYF
TRBV7-2 CASPNPGGAGHEQFF
TRBV9 CASSPGQNRVYEQYF
TRBV15 CATSRELRETQYF
TRBV7-2 CASSLSGYTEAFF
TRBV7-9 CASSFQGREIDTQYF
TRBV5-4 CASSDGWEETDTQYF
TRBV7-7 CASSSAKANTGELFF
TRBV6-5 CASSLGQAEYF
TRBV11-2 CASSLGWGETQYF
TRBV27 CASSFKGLAGGMSSYNEQFF